This T cell receptor beta chain was documented in a study of cytomegalovirus exposure and HLA in healthy donors. Study context: It was reported in a later analysis that the approximately 120 validation repertoires used the same platform as the 500 to 700 first-cohort repertoires.

Broader study findings: A list of more than 150 TCR beta chains associated with cytomegalovirus was given. There were some public TCRs occurring in many donors, but most TCR sequences were rare.

In regard to this clone: Its antigen is still unknown.

Clones were read by immunoSEQ multiplex PCR, and TCRdb kept only the in-frame ones, dropping some. This sample has some 100,000 clones, with roughly 88% found just once. The source is a man aged 18 to 29 in good health and CMV-seronegative. Source material: PBMCs.

CDR3 sequence: CASSLESRQGETQYF. For the CDR3, the DNA is TGTGCCAGCAGCTTAGAGAGTCGACAGGGGGAGACCCAGTACTTC. The rearrangement links TRBV7-2 to TRBJ2-5; 8 positions match TRBD1. The CDR3 sequence is 15 residues long. The trim removed 1 base at V and 5 bases at J, leaving 6 bases unmatched. The germline V gene encodes CDR1 SGHTA and CDR2 FQGNSA.